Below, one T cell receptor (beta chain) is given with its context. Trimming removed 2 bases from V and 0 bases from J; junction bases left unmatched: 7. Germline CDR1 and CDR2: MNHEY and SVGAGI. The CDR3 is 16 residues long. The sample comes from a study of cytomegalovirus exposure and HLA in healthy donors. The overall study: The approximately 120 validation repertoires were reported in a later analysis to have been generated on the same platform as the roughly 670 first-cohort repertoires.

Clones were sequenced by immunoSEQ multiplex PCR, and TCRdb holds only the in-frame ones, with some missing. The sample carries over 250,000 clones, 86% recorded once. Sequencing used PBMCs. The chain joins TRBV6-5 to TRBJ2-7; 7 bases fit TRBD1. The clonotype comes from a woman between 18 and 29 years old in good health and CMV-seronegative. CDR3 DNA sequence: TGTGCCAGCAGTTACGGGTGGGACAGTCCCTCCTACGAGCAGTACTTC. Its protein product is CASSYGWDSPSYEQYF.